What follows is one T cell receptor (beta chain) and its context. The record originates from a study of blood T cell repertoires in COVID-19. For the study at large: Samples taken during acute and convalescent COVID-19 were collected in the United States, Italy and Spain. T cells, B-cell-depleted T cells, or PBMCs supplied cDNA or gDNA.

Authors' methods: Nucleated cell number was recorded as an estimate derived from reference gene primer amplification. The repertoire was sequenced with immunoSEQ multiplex PCR; TCRdb's copy has only in-frame clones and lacks some. That table gives V, J and clone size, and the DNA gave D and trimming. The sample lists roughly 72,000 clones, roughly 90% occurring once. Per germline, CDR1 ENHRY and CDR2 SYGVKD. The CDR3 totals 18 residues. V gave up 2 bases and J gave up 3 bases, with 21 bases separating them. Sequencing used peripheral blood. The V call is TRBV10-3, the J call TRBJ2-3, with D possibly matching TRBD2 (6 bases). The sequence was collected from a human donor in a cohort sampled during active COVID-19. CDR3 loop: CAISEPTGASGVTDTQYF. The CDR3 DNA sequence: TGTGCCATCAGTGAGCCGACGGGAGCATCGGGGGTTACAGATACGCAGTATTTT.